The 25 T cell receptor beta chains below all came from one sample that was sequenced in a study of T-cell reconstitution after alpha-beta-depleted transplantation in children. TCRbeta library preparation incorporated unique molecular identifiers. TCRdb reanalysed the PCR reads using MiXCR and keeps one entry per CDR3 protein. The sample records 250,000 to 300,000 distinct CDR3 sequences, nearly 10% being singletons. The sample in question was PBMCs from the stem cell graft donor, obtained from the stem cell graft. The receptors shown here come from a human donor who donated a stem cell graft to a child with SCID.

The chain uses TRBV7-9 and TRBJ1-4; D uncertain. The CDR3 has 13 amino acids. V was clipped by 5 bases and J by 8 bases, with 12 bases between them. CDR1 SEHNR and CDR2 FQNEAQ come from the germline V gene (reference sequence). CDR3 amino acids: CASSPTIGEKLFF. CDR3 nucleotide sequence: TGTGCCAGCAGCCCAACGATAGGGGAAAAACTGTTTTTT.

This clonotype has more than one count but fewer than ten. This chain joins TRBV27 and TRBJ2-7; D call uncertain. Germline V CDR1 and CDR2: MNHEY, SMNVEV (reference sequence). The CDR3 runs 16 residues. The V end was cut by 0 bases, the J end by 0 bases, with 12 bases between. CDR3 loop: CASSLSAPTYSYEQYF. The CDR3 bases are TGTGCCAGCAGTTTATCGGCCCCAACCTACTCCTACGAGCAGTACTTC.

In this sample, this clonotype turned up many times. V is TRBV6-2 or TRBV6-3 and J is TRBJ1-2, with 7 bases that match TRBD1. Germline V gives CDR1 MNHEY, CDR2 SVGEGT. V trimming: 6 bases; J trimming: 8 bases; junction bases outside the gene matches: 6. CDR3 length equals 12 residues. CDR3 sequence: CASSRATGGYTF. In DNA, the CDR3 is TGTGCCAGCAGCCGAGCGACAGGGGGCTACACCTTC.

The genes are TRBV29-1 and TRBJ2-2; D may be TRBD1 or TRBD2 (5 bases each). This CDR3 has 15 residues. Trimming pared 6 bases from V and 1 base from J, leaving 15 bases between. The germline gives CDR1 SQVTM, CDR2 ANQGSEA. CDR3 in DNA: TGCAGCGTAGACAGTGCAGCGGAGAACACCGGGGAGCTGTTTTTT. The encoded protein is CSVDSAAENTGELFF.

This clonotype was seen repeatedly, ten times or more. J is TRBJ2-3 and V is TRBV12-3 or TRBV12-4, with a possible D match to TRBD1 (7 bases). Trimming removed 6 bases at V and 1 base at J, with 17 bases between. This CDR3 spans 16 amino acids. As DNA, the CDR3 is TGTGCCAGCAGCGCCAGGGGGGCTAGCCGCACAGATACGCAGTATTTT. Its protein product is CASSARGASRTDTQYF.

In its sample, this clonotype was seen many times. This sequence joins TRBV12-3 or TRBV12-4 and TRBJ1-1, with a weak D call TRBD1 (6 bases). The CDR3 consists of 14 residues. Trimming left V 4 bases short and J 5 bases short, with 14 bases between. CDR3: CASSYREGQTEAFF. The CDR3 region has the DNA TGTGCCAGCAGTTACAGGGAAGGGCAAACTGAAGCTTTCTTT.

This clonotype has ten or more counts. The rearrangement uses TRBV7-9 and TRBJ1-2; no definite D call. CDR1 SEHNR and CDR2 FQNEAQ come from the germline V gene (reference sequence). Trimming left V 5 bases short and J 3 bases short, with 16 bases between. This CDR3 region has 15 residues. The CDR3 DNA reads as TGTGCCAGCAGCCACCTCATAGGGCAGCACTATGGCTACACCTTC. This translates into CASSHLIGQHYGYTF. Combining the CDR3 with reference TRBV7-9 and TRBJ1-2 gives the whole variable domain DTGVSQNPRHKITKRGQNVTFRCDPISEHNRLYWYRQTLGQGPEFLTYFQNEAQLEKSRLLSDRFSAERPKGSFSTLEIQRTEQGDSAMYLCASSHLIGQHYGYTFGSGTRLTVV.

The CDR3: CASSKGDSSNPETQYF. The CDR3 DNA reads TGTGCCAGCAGTAAAGGGGACAGTTCCAATCCGGAGACCCAGTACTTC. This chain connects TRBV27 to TRBJ2-5; 7 nucleotides agree with TRBD1. From germline, CDR1 is MNHEY and CDR2 SMNVEV (reference sequence). Trimming at V came to 5 bases and at J to 5 bases, leaving 14 bases not matched to a gene. CDR3 length equals 16 residues.

This clonotype has only a few counts. The rearrangement joins TRBV27 to TRBJ2-5; TRBD2 might be the D (6 bases). The germline V gene has CDR1 MNHEY and CDR2 SMNVEV (reference sequence). V lost 7 bases and J 3 bases, leaving 12 bases between the germline ends. There are 13 residues in the CDR3. The CDR3 protein is CASTPSGEETQYF. The CDR3 coding sequence is TGTGCCAGCACCCCCTCGGGGGAAGAGACCCAGTACTTC.

The V call is TRBV20-1, the J call TRBJ2-1; tentatively, D is TRBD2 (6 bases). Trimming took 0 bases from V and 9 from J, leaving 21 bases between them. The length of the CDR3 is 16 residues. Germline values: CDR1 DFQATT, CDR2 SNEGSKA (reference sequence). CDR3 sequence: CSARDNGGLRVAEQFF. The CDR3 DNA sequence: TGCAGTGCTAGAGACAACGGGGGTCTCAGGGTGGCTGAGCAGTTCTTC.

The sample holds a few counts of this clonotype. J is TRBJ2-3 and V is TRBV15; 9 bases line up with TRBD2. In germline, CDR1 is LNHNV, CDR2 YYDKDF (reference sequence). The CDR3 totals 17 residues. V gave up 3 bases and J gave up 3 bases; unmatched junction bases: 10. CDR3 coding DNA: TGTGCCACCAGCAGTATTTCTAGCGGGGTTTCGACAGATACGCAGTATTTT. It specifies CATSSISSGVSTDTQYF.

The sample holds many counts of this clonotype. V gene TRBV10-3 combines with J gene TRBJ2-3; 9 nucleotides line up with TRBD1. Germline trimming cut 10 bases from V and 6 bases from J; bases unmatched to any gene: 14. The V gene's germline CDR1 is ENHRY and CDR2 SYGVKD. This CDR3 comprises 15 residues. This CDR3 reads CASMDGTGQSDTQYF. Written as DNA, the CDR3 is TGTGCCAGTATGGACGGGACAGGGCAATCGGATACGCAGTATTTT.

This clonotype showed up just a few times. The chain has TRBV6-5 and TRBJ1-2; weak D call: TRBD1 (6 bases). Trimming cost V 0 bases and J 3 bases, with 11 bases left between them. The CDR3 is made up of 15 amino acids. Germline-derived CDR1 and CDR2 are MNHEY and SVGAGI. CDR3 sequence reads: CASSYSDSGHYGYTF. CDR3 DNA: TGTGCCAGCAGTTACTCGGACAGCGGACACTATGGCTACACCTTC.

This clonotype was counted at least ten times. The chain employs TRBV14 and TRBJ2-2; 7 nucleotides match TRBD1. The CDR3 consists of 15 residues. Germline V gene lookup returns CDR1 SGHDN and CDR2 FVKESK. V trimming: 1 base; J trimming: 5 bases; junction bases outside the gene matches: 4. This CDR3 is CASSQGAGGTGELFF. The CDR3 DNA follows: TGTGCCAGCAGCCAAGGGGCAGGGGGAACCGGGGAGCTGTTTTTT.

Only a few counts were recorded for this clonotype. The chain couples TRBV7-2 to TRBJ2-7; D possibly corresponds to TRBD2 (6 bases). The length of the CDR3 is 15 residues. V dropped 4 bases and J dropped 2 bases, with 15 bases sitting between them. Germline values: CDR1 SGHTA, CDR2 FQGNSA. CDR3 nucleotides: TGTGCCAGCAGCTCCCGGGACTCTCCTCCCTACGAGCAGTACTTC. Its protein product is CASSSRDSPPYEQYF.

This clonotype has just a few counts. The chain joins TRBV5-1 to TRBJ1-6; D is ambiguous. Deletions cut 2 bases from V and 0 bases from J, with 9 bases between. The CDR3 totals 16 residues. Germline CDR1 SGHRS, CDR2 YFSETQ. CDR3: CASSFRDSSYNSPLHF. Written as DNA, the CDR3 is TGCGCCAGCAGCTTCCGGGATAGCTCCTATAATTCACCCCTCCACTTT. Full variable domain (outside the CDR3, taken from reference TRBV5-1 and TRBJ1-6): KAGVTQTPRYLIKTRGQQVTLSCSPISGHRSVSWYQQTPGQGLQFLFEYFSETQRNKGNFPGRFSGRQFSNSRSEMNVSTLELGDSALYLCASSFRDSSYNSPLHFGNGTRLTVT.

This chain connects TRBV29-1 to TRBJ2-2; TRBD2 is a possible D gene (6 bases). CDR1 is SQVTM, CDR2 ANQGSEA, per germline. The CDR3 has 13 amino acids. Trimming stripped 6 bases from V and 0 bases from J, with 8 bases between. The CDR3 coding sequence is TGCAGCGTACGGGGGACGAACACCGGGGAGCTGTTTTTT. Translating gives CSVRGTNTGELFF.

This clonotype came up many times. The chain links TRBV5-1 to TRBJ1-6; D gene unclear. Trimming left V 0 bases short and J 8 bases short, with 6 bases between. This CDR3 contains 13 residues. The germline CDR1 and CDR2 sequences are SGHRS and YFSETQ. CDR3 sequence: CASSLDLYSPLHF. The CDR3 DNA follows: TGCGCCAGCAGCTTGGATCTGTATTCACCCCTCCACTTT.

In its sample, this clonotype was seen a few times. The V and J genes are TRBV29-1 and TRBJ2-3; D perhaps matches TRBD2 (6 bases). Germline-derived CDR1 and CDR2 are SQVTM and ANQGSEA. Trimming pared 6 bases from V and 2 bases from J, leaving 18 bases between. The CDR3 has 15 residues. The CDR3 bases are TGCAGCGTCATGGGACTGATCGGATCCACAGATACGCAGTATTTT. It yields the protein CSVMGLIGSTDTQYF.

This clonotype was found many times. The chain joins TRBV20-1 to TRBJ2-3; 7 positions agree with TRBD2. With 6 bases clipped from V and 0 bases from J, the junction kept 9 bases outside the gene matches. Germline loops: CDR1 DFQATT, CDR2 SNEGSKA (reference sequence). CDR3 length equals 15 residues. CDR3 sequence: CSARGGLTSTDTQYF. The CDR3 nucleotides read TGCAGTGCCCGCGGGGGACTTACTAGCACAGATACGCAGTATTTT.

J is TRBJ2-2 and V is TRBV11-2; no firm D call. Germline V gives CDR1 SGHAT, CDR2 FQNNGV. The V and J ends lost 5 bases and 0 bases respectively, with 13 bases between them. CDR3 length: 16 amino acids. In nucleotides, the CDR3 is TGTGCCAGCAGCCCCCTTCGCGGACCGAACACCGGGGAGCTGTTTTTT. It yields the protein CASSPLRGPNTGELFF. Using reference TRBV11-2 and TRBJ2-2 for the parts outside the CDR3, the full variable domain is EAGVAQSPRYKIIEKRQSVAFWCNPISGHATLYWYQQILGQGPKLLIQFQNNGVVDDSQLPKDRFSAERLKGVDSTLKIQPAKLEDSAVYLCASSPLRGPNTGELFFGEGSRLTVL.

This clonotype was observed a few times. The chain joins TRBV3-1 to TRBJ1-4, with unresolved D. V dropped 4 bases and J dropped 8 bases, with 8 bases sitting between them. The CDR3 is made up of 12 amino acids. Germline-derived CDR1 and CDR2 are LGHDT and YNNKEL (reference sequence). The CDR3 DNA sequence: TGTGCCAGCAGCCTAAGTCTAGAAAAACTGTTTTTT. Protein sequence: CASSLSLEKLFF.

This clonotype was observed a handful of times. V is TRBV5-1 and J is TRBJ2-7; 8 bases line up with TRBD2. CDR3 length: 16 amino acids. Germline lookup yields CDR1 SGHRS and CDR2 YFSETQ. V shed 0 bases, J shed 4 bases, and the junction held 9 bases outside the gene matches. The DNA of the CDR3 is TGCGCCAGCAGCTTGGCCGGGACTAGTCGTCCGTACGAGCAGTACTTC. Protein product: CASSLAGTSRPYEQYF.

This clonotype was counted between two and nine times. The rearrangement uses TRBV6-1 and TRBJ1-3, with D hard to call. The CDR3 sequence is 14 residues long. The germline V and J ends were trimmed by 6 bases and 0 bases, with 9 bases remaining between them. In germline, CDR1 is MNHNS, CDR2 SASEGT. CDR3 residues: CASREPSSGNTIYF. Here the CDR3 DNA reads TGTGCCAGCAGGGAACCTAGCTCTGGAAACACCATATATTTT.

The chain employs TRBV7-9 and TRBJ2-7; D is perhaps TRBD2 (6 bases). V was trimmed by 5 bases and J by 4 bases, leaving 15 bases between them. Germline CDR1 reads SEHNR; CDR2 reads FQNEAQ (reference sequence). The CDR3 runs to 14 residues. The CDR3 sequence: CASSPAGSPYEQYF. CDR3 nucleotides: TGTGCCAGCAGCCCCGCCGGGAGCCCTTACGAGCAGTACTTC.